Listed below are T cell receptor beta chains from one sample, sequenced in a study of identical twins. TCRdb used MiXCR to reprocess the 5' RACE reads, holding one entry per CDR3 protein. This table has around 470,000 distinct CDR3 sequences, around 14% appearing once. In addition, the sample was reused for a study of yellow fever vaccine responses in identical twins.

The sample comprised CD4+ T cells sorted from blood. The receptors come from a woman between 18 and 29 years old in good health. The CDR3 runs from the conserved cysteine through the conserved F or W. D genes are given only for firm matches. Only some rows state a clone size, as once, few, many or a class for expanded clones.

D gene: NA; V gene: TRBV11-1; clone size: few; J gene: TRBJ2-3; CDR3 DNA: TGTGCCAGCAGCTTACGCCGAGTGGCGGGCCTTCCTAGCACAGATACGCAGTATTTT; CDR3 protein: CASSLRRVAGLPSTDTQYF
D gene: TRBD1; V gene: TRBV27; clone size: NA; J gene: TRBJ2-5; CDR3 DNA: TGTGCCAGCAGTTCCACCGGGACAGTGGGCGAGACCCAGTACTTC; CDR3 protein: CASSSTGTVGETQYF
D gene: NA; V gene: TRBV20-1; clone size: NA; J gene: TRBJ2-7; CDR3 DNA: TGCAGTGCTAGTGGTGGGGTCAGCTTGTCCGAGCAGTACTTC; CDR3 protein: CSASGGVSLSEQYF
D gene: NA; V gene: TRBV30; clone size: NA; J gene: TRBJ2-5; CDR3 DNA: TGTGCCTGGACCCGAGTGGAGACCCAGTACTTC; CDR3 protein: CAWTRVETQYF
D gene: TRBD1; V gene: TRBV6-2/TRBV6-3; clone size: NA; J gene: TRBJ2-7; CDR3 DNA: TGTGCCAGCAGTCGGTGGACAGGGGAGACCTACGAGCAGTACTTC; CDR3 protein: CASSRWTGETYEQYF
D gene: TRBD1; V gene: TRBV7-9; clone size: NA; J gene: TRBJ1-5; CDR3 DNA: TGTGCCAGCAGCTTAGACCAGGGGGCCAATCAGCCCCAGCATTTT; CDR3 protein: CASSLDQGANQPQHF
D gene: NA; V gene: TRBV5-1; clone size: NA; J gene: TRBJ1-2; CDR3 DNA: TGCGCCAGCAGTAATAACTATGGCTACACCTTC; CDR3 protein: CASSNNYGYTF
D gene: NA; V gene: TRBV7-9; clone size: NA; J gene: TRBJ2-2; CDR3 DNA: TGTGCCAGCAGCTTATCGAGGGACGGGGAGCTGTTTTTT; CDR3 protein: CASSLSRDGELFF
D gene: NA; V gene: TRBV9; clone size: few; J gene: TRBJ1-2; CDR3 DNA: TGTGCCAGCTCACCGTCAGGGGTTTTGATCGGCTACACCTTC; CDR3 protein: CASSPSGVLIGYTF
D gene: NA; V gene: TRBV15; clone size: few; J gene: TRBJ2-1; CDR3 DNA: TGTGCCACCAGCAGAGATCGAGGCACTAGGCAGTTCTTC; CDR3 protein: CATSRDRGTRQFF
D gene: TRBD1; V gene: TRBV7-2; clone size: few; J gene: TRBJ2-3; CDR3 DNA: TGTGCCAGCAGGGCAGACAGGGGGGTCTTAGGGCAGTATTTT; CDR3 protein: CASRADRGVLGQYF